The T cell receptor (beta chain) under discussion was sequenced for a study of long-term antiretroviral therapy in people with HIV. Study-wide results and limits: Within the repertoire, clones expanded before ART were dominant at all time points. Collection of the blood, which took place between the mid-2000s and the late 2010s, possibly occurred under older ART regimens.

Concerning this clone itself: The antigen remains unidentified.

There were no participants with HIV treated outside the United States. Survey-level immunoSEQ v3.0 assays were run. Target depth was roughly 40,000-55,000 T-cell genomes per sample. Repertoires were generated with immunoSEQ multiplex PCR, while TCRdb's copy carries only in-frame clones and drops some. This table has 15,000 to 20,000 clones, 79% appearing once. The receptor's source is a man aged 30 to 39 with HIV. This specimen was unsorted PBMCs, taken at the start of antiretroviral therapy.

The CDR3 spells CASSQEGTGRRINQPQHF. CDR3 nucleotides: TGCGCCAGCAGCCAAGAAGGAACAGGGAGGAGGATCAATCAGCCCCAGCATTTT. The J gene is TRBJ1-5, the V gene TRBV4-1; D might be TRBD1 (6 bases). V lost 0 bases and J 3 bases, leaving 18 bases between the germline ends. The CDR3 contains 18 residues. In germline, CDR1 is MGHRA, CDR2 YSYEKL.